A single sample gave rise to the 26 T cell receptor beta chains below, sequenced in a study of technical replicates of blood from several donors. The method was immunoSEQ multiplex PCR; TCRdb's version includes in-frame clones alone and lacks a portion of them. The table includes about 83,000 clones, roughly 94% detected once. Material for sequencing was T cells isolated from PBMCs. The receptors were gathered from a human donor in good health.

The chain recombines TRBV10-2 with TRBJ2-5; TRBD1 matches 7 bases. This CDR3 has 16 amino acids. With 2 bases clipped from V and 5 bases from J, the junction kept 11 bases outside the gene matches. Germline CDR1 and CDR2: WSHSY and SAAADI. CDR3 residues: CASSERRTGVVETQYF. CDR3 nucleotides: TGCGCCAGCAGTGAGCGGCGAACAGGGGTTGTGGAGACCCAGTACTTC.

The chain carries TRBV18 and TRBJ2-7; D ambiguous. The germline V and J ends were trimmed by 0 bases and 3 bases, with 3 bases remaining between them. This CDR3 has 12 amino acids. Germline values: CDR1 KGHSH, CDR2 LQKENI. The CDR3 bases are TGTGCCAGCTCACCACCGAGCTACGAGCAGTACTTC. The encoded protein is CASSPPSYEQYF.

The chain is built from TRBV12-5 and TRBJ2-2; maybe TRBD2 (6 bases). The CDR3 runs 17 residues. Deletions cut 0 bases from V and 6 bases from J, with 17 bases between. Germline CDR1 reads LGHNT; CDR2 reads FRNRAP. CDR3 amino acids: CASGLVVGTYGPGELFF. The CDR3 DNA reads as TGTGCTAGTGGTTTGGTAGTAGGGACTTACGGGCCCGGGGAGCTGTTTTTT.

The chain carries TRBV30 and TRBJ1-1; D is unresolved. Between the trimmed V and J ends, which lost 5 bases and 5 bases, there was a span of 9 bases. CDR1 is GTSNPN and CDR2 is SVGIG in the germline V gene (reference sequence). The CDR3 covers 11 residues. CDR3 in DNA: TGTGCCTGGGGAGCGGGGACTGAAGCTTTCTTT. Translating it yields CAWGAGTEAFF. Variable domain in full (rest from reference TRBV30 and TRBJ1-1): SQTIHQWPATLVQPVGSPLSLECTVEGTSNPNLYWYRQAAGRGLQLLFYSVGIGQISSEVPQNLSASRPQDRQFILSSKKLLLSDSGFYLCAWGAGTEAFFGQGTRLTVV.

CDR3 in DNA: TGTGCCATTCCCACCCCTCAAGTCCGGGACAGAGAATATGGCTACACCTTC. Protein: CAIPTPQVRDREYGYTF. The V call is TRBV6-4, the J call TRBJ1-2, with 7 bases lining up with TRBD1. Looked up from germline, CDR1 is MRHNA and CDR2 is SNTAGT. J lost 5 bases, V lost 10 bases, and 22 bases had no gene match. CDR3 length equals 17 residues.

CDR3 DNA: TGTGCCAGTGGGGGACTGCAGGGTCTTAACTACAATGAGCAGTTCTTC. Translating gives CASGGLQGLNYNEQFF. The V gene is TRBV19, the J gene TRBJ2-1; TRBD2 is a possible D gene (6 bases). Trimming took off 8 bases at V and 3 bases at J, with 20 bases between the two ends. From germline, CDR1 is LNHDA and CDR2 SQIVND (reference sequence). This CDR3 region has 16 residues. Full variable domain (outside the CDR3, taken from reference TRBV19 and TRBJ2-1): DGGITQSPKYLFRKEGQNVTLSCEQNLNHDAMYWYRQDPGQGLRLIYYSQIVNDFQKGDIAEGYSVSREKKESFPLTVTSAQKNPTAFYLCASGGLQGLNYNEQFFGPGTRLTVL.

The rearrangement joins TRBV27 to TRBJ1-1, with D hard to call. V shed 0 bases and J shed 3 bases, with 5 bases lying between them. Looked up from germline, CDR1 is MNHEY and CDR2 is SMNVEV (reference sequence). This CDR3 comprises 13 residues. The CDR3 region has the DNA TGTGCCAGCAGTTTATCGAGGTACACTGAAGCTTTCTTT. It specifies CASSLSRYTEAFF.

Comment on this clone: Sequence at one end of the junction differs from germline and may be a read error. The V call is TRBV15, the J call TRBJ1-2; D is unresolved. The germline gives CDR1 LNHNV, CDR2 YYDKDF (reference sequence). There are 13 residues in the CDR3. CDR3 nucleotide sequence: TGTGCCACCAGCAGAGGACCCGGGTATGAGCTCCTCTTC. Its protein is CATSRGPGYELLF. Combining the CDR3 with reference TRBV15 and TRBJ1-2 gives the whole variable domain DAMVIQNPRYQVTQFGKPVTLSCSQTLNHNVMYWYQQKSSQAPKLLFHYYDKDFNNEADTPDNFQSRRPNTSFCFLDIRSPGLGDTAMYLCATSRGPGYELLFGSGTRLTVV.

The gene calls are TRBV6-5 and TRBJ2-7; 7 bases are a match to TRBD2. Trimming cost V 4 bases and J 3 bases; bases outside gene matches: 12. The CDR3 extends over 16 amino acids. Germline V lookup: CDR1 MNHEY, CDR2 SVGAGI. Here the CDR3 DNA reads TGTGCCAGCAGTTTGGGTCTTAGAGGACTAGTCTACGAGCAGTACTTC. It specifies CASSLGLRGLVYEQYF.

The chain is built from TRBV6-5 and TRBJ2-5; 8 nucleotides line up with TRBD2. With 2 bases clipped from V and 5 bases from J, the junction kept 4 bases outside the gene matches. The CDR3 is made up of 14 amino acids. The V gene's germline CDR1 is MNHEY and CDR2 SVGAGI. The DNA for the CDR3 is TGTGCCAGCAGTTACAACGGGAGGGGGGAGACCCAGTACTTC. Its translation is CASSYNGRGETQYF.

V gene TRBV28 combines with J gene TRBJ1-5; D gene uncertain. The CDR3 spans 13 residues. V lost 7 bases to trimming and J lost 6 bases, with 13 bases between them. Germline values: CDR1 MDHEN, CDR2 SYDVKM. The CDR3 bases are TGTGCCAGCATTGACGGAGGGAGTCAGCCCCAGCATTTT. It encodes CASIDGGSQPQHF.

CDR3 in DNA: TGTGCCAGCAGCGGCGCTAGGGACAGGGTAAAGGGGGCCTATGGCTACACCTTC. Translating it yields CASSGARDRVKGAYGYTF. The chain joins TRBV9 to TRBJ1-2, with 9 bases that match TRBD1. Germline trimming cut 3 bases from V and 4 bases from J; bases unmatched to any gene: 16. The CDR3 runs 18 residues. The germline gives CDR1 SGDLS, CDR2 YYNGEE. The variable domain in full, completed from reference TRBV9 and TRBJ1-2, reads DSGVTQTPKHLITATGQRVTLRCSPRSGDLSVYWYQQSLDQGLQFLIQYYNGEERAKGNILERFSAQQFPDLHSELNLSSLELGDSALYFCASSGARDRVKGAYGYTFGSGTRLTVV.

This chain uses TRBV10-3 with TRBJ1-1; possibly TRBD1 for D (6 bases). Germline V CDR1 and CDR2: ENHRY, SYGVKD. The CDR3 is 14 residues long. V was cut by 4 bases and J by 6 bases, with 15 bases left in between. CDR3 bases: TGTGCCATCAGTGGAAGGGGGGAGGGGGCTGAAGCTTTCTTT. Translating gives CAISGRGEGAEAFF.

This CDR3 reads CASSLGLAGNTDTQYF. CDR3 coding DNA: TGTGCCAGCAGCTTAGGACTAGCGGGCAACACAGATACGCAGTATTTT. V usage is TRBV7-9 and J usage is TRBJ2-3; TRBD2 matches 10 bases. Germline assignment: CDR1 SEHNR and CDR2 FQNEAQ (reference sequence). The J segment lost 2 bases and the V segment lost 1 base, leaving 3 bases of the junction unmatched. This CDR3 region has 16 residues. Full variable domain (remainder filled in from reference TRBV7-9 and TRBJ2-3): DTGVSQNPRHKITKRGQNVTFRCDPISEHNRLYWYRQTLGQGPEFLTYFQNEAQLEKSRLLSDRFSAERPKGSFSTLEIQRTEQGDSAMYLCASSLGLAGNTDTQYFGPGTRLTVL.

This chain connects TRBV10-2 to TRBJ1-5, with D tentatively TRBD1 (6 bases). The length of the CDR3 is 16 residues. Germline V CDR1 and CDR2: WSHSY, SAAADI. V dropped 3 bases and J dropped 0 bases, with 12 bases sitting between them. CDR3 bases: TGCGCCAGCAGTGATGAACAGGGAAATAGCAATCAGCCCCAGCATTTT. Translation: CASSDEQGNSNQPQHF.

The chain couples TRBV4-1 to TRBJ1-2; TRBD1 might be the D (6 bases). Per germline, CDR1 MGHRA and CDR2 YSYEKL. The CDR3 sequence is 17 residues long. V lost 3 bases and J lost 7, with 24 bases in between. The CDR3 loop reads CASSHLTGRHPHRGYTF. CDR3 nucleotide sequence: TGCGCCAGCAGCCACTTAACAGGGCGCCACCCCCACCGTGGCTACACCTTC.

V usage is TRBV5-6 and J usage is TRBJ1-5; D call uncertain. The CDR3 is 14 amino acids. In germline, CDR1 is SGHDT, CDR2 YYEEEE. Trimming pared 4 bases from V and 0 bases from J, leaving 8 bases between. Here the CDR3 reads CASSAGNSNQPQHF. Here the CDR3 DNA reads TGTGCCAGCAGCGCGGGGAATAGCAATCAGCCCCAGCATTTT. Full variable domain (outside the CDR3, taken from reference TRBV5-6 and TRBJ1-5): DAGVTQSPTHLIKTRGQQVTLRCSPKSGHDTVSWYQQALGQGPQFIFQYYEEEERQRGNFPDRFSGHQFPNYSSELNVNALLLGDSALYLCASSAGNSNQPQHFGDGTRLSIL.

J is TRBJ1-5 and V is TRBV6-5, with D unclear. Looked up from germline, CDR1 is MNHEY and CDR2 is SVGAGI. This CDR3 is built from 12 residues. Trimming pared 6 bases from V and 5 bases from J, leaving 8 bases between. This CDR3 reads CASRQPDQPQHF. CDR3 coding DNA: TGTGCCAGCAGGCAACCAGATCAGCCCCAGCATTTT.

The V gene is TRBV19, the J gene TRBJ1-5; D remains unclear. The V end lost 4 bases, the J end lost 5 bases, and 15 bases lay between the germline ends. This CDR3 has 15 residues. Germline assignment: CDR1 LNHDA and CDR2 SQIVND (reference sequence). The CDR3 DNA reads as TGTGCCAGTAGTACTTTGACCCCTGCGGATCAGCCCCAGCATTTT. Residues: CASSTLTPADQPQHF.

CDR3 loop: CASSYDFRTSDYEQYF. The CDR3 region has the DNA TGTGCCAGCAGTTACGATTTTCGGACTAGCGACTACGAGCAGTACTTC. The V call is TRBV6-5, the J call TRBJ2-7, with 9 positions matching TRBD2. Germline V gene sequence: CDR1 MNHEY, CDR2 SVGAGI. The CDR3 consists of 16 residues. V dropped 2 bases and J dropped 3; count of bases not matched to a gene: 8.

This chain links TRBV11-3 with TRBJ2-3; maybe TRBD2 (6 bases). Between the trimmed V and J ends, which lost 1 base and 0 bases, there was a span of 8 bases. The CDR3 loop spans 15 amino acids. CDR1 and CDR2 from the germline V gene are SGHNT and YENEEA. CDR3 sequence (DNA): TGTGCCAGCAGCTTAGTCGCGGGGAGCACAGATACGCAGTATTTT. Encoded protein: CASSLVAGSTDTQYF.

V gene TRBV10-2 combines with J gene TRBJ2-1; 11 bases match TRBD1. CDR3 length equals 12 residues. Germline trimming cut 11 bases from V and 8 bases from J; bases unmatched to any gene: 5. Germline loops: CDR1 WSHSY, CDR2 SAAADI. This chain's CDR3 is CAGGQGADEQFF. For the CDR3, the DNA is TGCGCCGGCGGACAGGGGGCGGATGAGCAGTTCTTC.

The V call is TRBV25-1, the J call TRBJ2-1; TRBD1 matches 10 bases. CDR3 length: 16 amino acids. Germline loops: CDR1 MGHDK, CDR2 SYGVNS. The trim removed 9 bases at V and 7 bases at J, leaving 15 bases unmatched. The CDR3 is CARGETGTGVKNEQFF. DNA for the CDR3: TGTGCCAGAGGGGAGACCGGGACAGGGGTCAAGAATGAGCAGTTCTTC.

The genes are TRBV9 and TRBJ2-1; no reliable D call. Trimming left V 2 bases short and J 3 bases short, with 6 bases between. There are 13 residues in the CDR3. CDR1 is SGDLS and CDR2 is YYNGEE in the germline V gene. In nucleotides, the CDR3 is TGTGCCAGCAGCGTTCGAGACTACAATGAGCAGTTCTTC. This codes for CASSVRDYNEQFF.

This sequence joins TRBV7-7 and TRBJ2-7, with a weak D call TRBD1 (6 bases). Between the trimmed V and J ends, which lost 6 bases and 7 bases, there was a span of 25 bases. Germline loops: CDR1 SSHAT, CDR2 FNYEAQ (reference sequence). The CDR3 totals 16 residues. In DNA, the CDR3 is TGTGCCAGCAGTCCGGCGGTCGCGCTGGGACAACTAGAGCAGTACTTC. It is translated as CASSPAVALGQLEQYF.

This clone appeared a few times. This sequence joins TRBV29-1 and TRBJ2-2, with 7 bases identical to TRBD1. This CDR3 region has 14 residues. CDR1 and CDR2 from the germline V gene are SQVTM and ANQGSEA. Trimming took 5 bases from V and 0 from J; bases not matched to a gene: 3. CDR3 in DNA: TGCAGCGTTATGGGACAGACGAACACCGGGGAGCTGTTTTTT. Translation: CSVMGQTNTGELFF.